The 30 T cell receptor beta chains listed next were all sequenced from one sample in a study of naive and memory T cell subsets. Both TRBC1 and TRBC2 were covered by a beta constant-region primer of two equimolar oligonucleotides. The ligated cDNA underwent four PCR rounds using SP2 and nested alpha and beta constant-region primers. TCRdb re-derived calls from the UMI-ligation and nested PCR reads in MiXCR, one entry per CDR3 protein. The sample yields 80,000 or so distinct CDR3 sequences, 9% to 9.5% seen once. Input material: naive CD8+ T cells from blood. These receptors were obtained from a human donor in good health.

This clonotype appeared many times. V gene TRBV4-1 combines with J gene TRBJ1-2, with D tentatively TRBD1 (6 bases). V lost 4 bases to trimming and J lost 2 bases, with 17 bases between them. The CDR3 is 16 amino acids. From germline, CDR1 is MGHRA and CDR2 YSYEKL. As DNA, the CDR3 is TGCGCCAGCAGCCGGGACACCAGGAAAGAAAACTATGGCTACACCTTC. Its translation is CASSRDTRKENYGYTF.

Only a few counts were recorded for this clonotype. The chain carries TRBV2 and TRBJ2-1; D remains unclear. CDR1 and CDR2 (germline): SNHLY, FYNNEI. This CDR3 comprises 15 residues. Trimming left V 2 bases short and J 3 bases short, with 11 bases between. The CDR3 DNA sequence: TGTGCCAGCAGTGAAAGGGCGGAGTACTACAATGAGCAGTTCTTC. Its translation is CASSERAEYYNEQFF.

This clonotype was picked up many times. The CDR3 nucleotides are TGTGCCTGGAGTGTACCGTACAGGCAGGAACTCATCAACACCGGGGAGCTGTTTTTT. It encodes CAWSVPYRQELINTGELFF. This chain connects TRBV30 to TRBJ2-2; the D gene is possibly TRBD1 (5 bases). Per germline, CDR1 GTSNPN and CDR2 SVGIG (reference sequence). The CDR3 spans 19 residues. V was shortened by 0 bases and J by 2 bases, with 22 bases between the two germline ends.

The chain uses TRBV5-4 and TRBJ2-7; no reliable D call. From germline, CDR1 is SGHNT and CDR2 YYREEE (reference sequence). This CDR3 contains 13 residues. The germline V and J ends were trimmed by 4 bases and 7 bases, with 15 bases remaining between them. As DNA, the CDR3 is TGTGCCAGCAGCGTCAAAGTGGGGAAAGAGCAGTACTTC. Its protein is CASSVKVGKEQYF.

This clonotype appeared a few times. This chain links TRBV7-9 with TRBJ1-1, with D hard to call. V was trimmed by 5 bases and J by 5 bases, leaving 6 bases between them. The CDR3 has 11 residues. Germline V gives CDR1 SEHNR, CDR2 FQNEAQ (reference sequence). The DNA of the CDR3 is TGTGCCAGCAGCGCGGAAACTGAAGCTTTCTTT. Translation gives CASSAETEAFF.

This clonotype was counted ten times or more. The rearrangement joins TRBV29-1 to TRBJ2-3, with D maybe TRBD2 (5 bases). CDR1 SQVTM and CDR2 ANQGSEA come from the germline V gene. V gave up 6 bases and J gave up 4 bases, with 8 bases separating them. The CDR3 spans 11 residues. The CDR3 protein is CSVLGADTQYF. Here the CDR3 DNA reads TGCAGCGTATTGGGAGCAGATACGCAGTATTTT.

This clonotype was observed at least ten times. V gene TRBV29-1 combines with J gene TRBJ2-3; D tentatively fits TRBD1 or TRBD2 (7 bases each). V lost 2 bases and J lost 3, with 21 bases in between. This CDR3 is 17 amino acids long. Per the germline V gene, CDR1 is SQVTM and CDR2 is ANQGSEA. The CDR3 DNA is TGCAGCGTTGAAAAGTGGAGTGGGCAGGGGGGGACAGATACGCAGTATTTT. It encodes CSVEKWSGQGGTDTQYF.

The chain carries TRBV29-1 and TRBJ2-7; D is possibly TRBD1 or TRBD2 (5 bases each). Trimming took 6 bases from V and 2 from J, leaving 17 bases between them. CDR1 SQVTM and CDR2 ANQGSEA come from the germline V gene. This CDR3 is 14 amino acids long. CDR3 bases: TGCAGCGTCCGGCTCGTACGGGGCACCTACGAGCAGTACTTC. It yields the protein CSVRLVRGTYEQYF.

This clonotype occurred many times. The chain joins TRBV28 to TRBJ2-3; a possible D gene is TRBD2 (5 bases). Germline V gene data show CDR1 as MDHEN and CDR2 as SYDVKM. V was pared by 4 bases and J by 2 bases, with 13 bases between. This CDR3 has 15 amino acids. The CDR3 DNA sequence: TGTGCCAGCAGTTCGGGGTCAGCAAACACAGATACGCAGTATTTT. Translated, it gives CASSSGSANTDTQYF.

This clonotype was found a few times. V is TRBV30 and J is TRBJ2-1, with TRBD2 identical over 10 bases. This CDR3 spans 14 amino acids. Per germline, CDR1 GTSNPN and CDR2 SVGIG (reference sequence). Trimming took 5 bases from V and 7 from J; bases not matched to a gene: 8. CDR3 DNA sequence: TGTGCCTGGGTTGGCGATAGCGGGAGGAATGAGCAGTTCTTC. As protein: CAWVGDSGRNEQFF.

This clonotype was recorded at least ten times. The genes are TRBV20-1 and TRBJ2-3, with 9 bases identical to TRBD2. The germline V gene has CDR1 DFQATT and CDR2 SNEGSKA (reference sequence). Unmatched junction bases numbered 13, after V lost 5 bases and J lost 1 base. This CDR3 spans 17 amino acids. The CDR3 protein is CSAETSGFKAGTDTQYF. DNA for the CDR3: TGCAGTGCTGAAACTAGCGGGTTCAAGGCCGGCACAGATACGCAGTATTTT.

This clonotype has a count of ten or more. The CDR3 coding sequence is TGTGCCAGCAGTTTAGGGACACAAAGCAATCAGCCCCAGCATTTT. It specifies CASSLGTQSNQPQHF. J is TRBJ1-5 and V is TRBV27, with D perhaps matching TRBD1 (6 bases). CDR3 length equals 15 residues. CDR1 MNHEY and CDR2 SMNVEV come from the germline V gene (reference sequence). Trimming cost V 2 bases and J 1 base, with 9 bases left between them.

At least ten counts were recorded for this clonotype. The V gene is TRBV5-4, the J gene TRBJ2-7; 7 positions agree with TRBD2. Germline V gene sequence: CDR1 SGHNT, CDR2 YYREEE (reference sequence). CDR3 size: 17 residues. With 4 bases clipped from V and 1 base from J, the junction kept 14 bases outside the gene matches. CDR3: CASSPEAGAHPSYEQYF. The CDR3 nucleotides read TGTGCCAGCAGCCCGGAGGCGGGAGCCCACCCTTCCTACGAGCAGTACTTC.

This clonotype was seen only a few times. The genes are TRBV7-9 and TRBJ2-1, with 10 positions matching TRBD2. Germline lookup yields CDR1 SEHNR and CDR2 FQNEAQ (reference sequence). V shed 8 bases and J 4 bases; nucleotides not matched to a gene: 8. The CDR3 runs 15 residues. Written as DNA, the CDR3 is TGTGCCAGCCTCCCCGGACTAGCGGCATACAATGAGCAGTTCTTC. It encodes CASLPGLAAYNEQFF. The full variable domain, completed using reference TRBV7-9 and TRBJ2-1, is DTGVSQNPRHKITKRGQNVTFRCDPISEHNRLYWYRQTLGQGPEFLTYFQNEAQLEKSRLLSDRFSAERPKGSFSTLEIQRTEQGDSAMYLCASLPGLAAYNEQFFGPGTRLTVL.

There are many counts of this clonotype. The CDR3 sequence is CASTSTRTGTSDFDEQYF. The CDR3 nucleotides read TGTGCCAGCACCTCGACACGGACCGGGACATCGGATTTCGACGAGCAGTACTTC. V and J are TRBV14 and TRBJ2-7; D might be TRBD1 (6 bases). Germline assignment: CDR1 SGHDN and CDR2 FVKESK. The CDR3 spans 18 residues. Trimming cost V 7 bases and J 5 bases, with 30 bases left between them.

The chain recombines TRBV11-2 with TRBJ2-7; tentative D call: TRBD1 (6 bases). V shed 0 bases and J shed 4 bases, with 10 bases lying between them. The CDR3 is made up of 14 amino acids. Germline V gives CDR1 SGHAT, CDR2 FQNNGV. In nucleotides, the CDR3 is TGTGCCAGCAGCTTAGACCCAGGGGAGTACGAGCAGTACTTC. Protein product: CASSLDPGEYEQYF.

This clonotype was observed at least ten times. The chain combines TRBV11-2 with TRBJ2-7; D perhaps matches TRBD1 (6 bases). Trimming removed 1 base from V and 5 bases from J, with 12 bases in between. The CDR3 consists of 14 residues. Germline CDR1 and CDR2: SGHAT and FQNNGV. The CDR3 loop reads CASSLGDRIHEQYF. The DNA for the CDR3 is TGTGCCAGCAGCTTAGGCGACAGGATTCACGAGCAGTACTTC.

The rearrangement uses TRBV12-3 or TRBV12-4 and TRBJ2-7; D perhaps matches TRBD1 (6 bases). CDR3 length: 14 amino acids. The V end lost 5 bases, the J end lost 2 bases, and 13 bases lay between the germline ends. The CDR3 is CASSRSGQTYEQYF. CDR3 sequence (DNA): TGTGCCAGCAGTAGGAGCGGACAGACCTACGAGCAGTACTTC.

The chain joins TRBV29-1 to TRBJ2-6; weak D call: TRBD1 (6 bases). The germline gives CDR1 SQVTM, CDR2 ANQGSEA. V was shortened by 3 bases and J by 0 bases, with 6 bases between the two germline ends. The CDR3 runs to 14 residues. CDR3: CSVETGSGANVLTF. As DNA, the CDR3 is TGCAGCGTTGAGACAGGCTCTGGGGCCAACGTCCTGACTTTC.

This clonotype was detected many times. V is TRBV7-9 and J is TRBJ2-7; D call uncertain. Germline V gene sequence: CDR1 SEHNR, CDR2 FQNEAQ (reference sequence). This CDR3 is 13 amino acids long. V was shortened by 8 bases and J by 3 bases, with 14 bases between the two germline ends. The CDR3 sequence: CASHPSENYEQYF. CDR3 sequence (DNA): TGTGCCAGCCACCCATCGGAGAACTACGAGCAGTACTTC.

This chain links TRBV3-1 with TRBJ2-1; D gene ambiguous. The CDR3 consists of 17 residues. Trimming removed 1 base from V and 4 bases from J, with 17 bases in between. The V gene's germline CDR1 is LGHDT and CDR2 YNNKEL (reference sequence). CDR3 DNA: TGTGCCAGCAGCCAAGTTATGGTGACTGCCTGGTACAATGAGCAGTTCTTC. The encoded protein is CASSQVMVTAWYNEQFF.

This clonotype was observed many times. The V gene is TRBV7-3, the J gene TRBJ2-5; D perhaps matches TRBD2 (5 bases). The CDR3 sequence is 15 residues long. V lost 4 bases and J 2 bases, leaving 14 bases between the germline ends. Germline lookup yields CDR1 SGHTA and CDR2 FQGTGA. The CDR3 region is CASSSTDGKQETQYF. CDR3 in DNA: TGTGCCAGCAGCTCGACGGACGGGAAGCAAGAGACCCAGTACTTC.

This clonotype was picked up many times. This chain connects TRBV5-6 to TRBJ2-7; D is unclear. Trimming removed 2 bases at V and 2 bases at J, with 11 bases between. Germline V gene data show CDR1 as SGHDT and CDR2 as YYEEEE. There are 14 residues in the CDR3. The chain's CDR3 is CASSFGTRTYEQYF. CDR3 DNA: TGTGCCAGCAGCTTTGGAACCAGGACCTACGAGCAGTACTTC.

V gene TRBV7-9 combines with J gene TRBJ1-2; D gene ambiguous. CDR3 size: 11 residues. From germline, CDR1 is SEHNR and CDR2 FQNEAQ (reference sequence). V was pared by 3 bases and J by 8 bases, with 7 bases between. CDR3 DNA: TGTGCCAGCAGCTTGGATGGAGGCTACACCTTC. Amino acid sequence: CASSLDGGYTF.

V gene TRBV6-8 combines with J gene TRBJ1-5; no firm D call. This CDR3 has 15 amino acids. Trimming took 5 bases from V and 1 from J, leaving 12 bases between them. Germline V gene lookup returns CDR1 MNHGY and CDR2 SAAAGT. As DNA, the CDR3 is TGTGCCAGCAGTGAGGGTATTTGGAGCAATCAGCCCCAGCATTTT. Residues: CASSEGIWSNQPQHF.

The chain joins TRBV5-4 to TRBJ2-5, with 10 bases matching TRBD2. The V segment lost 0 bases and the J segment 5 bases; nucleotides outside the gene matches: 10. Per germline, CDR1 SGHNT and CDR2 YYREEE (reference sequence). The CDR3 runs 17 residues. For the CDR3, the DNA is TGTGCCAGCAGCTTGGCCAATCTAGCGGGAGAATCTGAGACCCAGTACTTC. Its protein is CASSLANLAGESETQYF.

The rearrangement joins TRBV2 to TRBJ2-6, with 7 bases matching TRBD1. The CDR3 runs 16 residues. From germline, CDR1 is SNHLY and CDR2 FYNNEI. V shed 7 bases, J shed 0 bases, and the junction held 6 bases outside the gene matches. CDR3 residues: CASTQDRSSGANVLTF. The CDR3 DNA follows: TGTGCCAGCACCCAGGACAGGAGCTCTGGGGCCAACGTCCTGACTTTC.

This clonotype was seen ten or more times. This chain joins TRBV10-3 and TRBJ1-1, with D perhaps TRBD1 (5 bases). This CDR3 spans 15 amino acids. Between the trimmed V and J ends, which lost 3 bases and 2 bases, there was a span of 13 bases. Germline lookup yields CDR1 ENHRY and CDR2 SYGVKD. This chain's CDR3 is CAISDNRLLNTEAFF. In DNA, the CDR3 is TGTGCCATCAGTGATAACAGGCTACTTAACACTGAAGCTTTCTTT.

This clonotype appeared a few times. The V gene is TRBV29-1, the J gene TRBJ2-1; TRBD1 agrees at 8 bases. The CDR3 loop spans 15 amino acids. Per germline, CDR1 SQVTM and CDR2 ANQGSEA. V shed 1 base, J shed 4 bases, and the junction held 6 bases outside the gene matches. The CDR3 is CSVEGRQGNYNEQFF. The CDR3 coding sequence is TGCAGCGTTGAAGGCCGACAGGGGAATTACAATGAGCAGTTCTTC.

This clonotype was recorded a few times. The rearrangement uses TRBV5-1 and TRBJ2-1, with a tentative D call TRBD2 (5 bases). The CDR3 totals 13 residues. Germline V gene data show CDR1 as SGHRS and CDR2 as YFSETQ. V dropped 0 bases and J dropped 10 bases, with 11 bases sitting between them. DNA for the CDR3: TGCGCCAGCAGCTTGGTTTTCGGCGGGGAGCAGTTCTTC. It codes for CASSLVFGGEQFF.